This TCR beta chain was recorded in a study of shared clonotypes between healthy human individuals. Sequencing used immunoSEQ multiplex PCR; TCRdb keeps in-frame clones, though not all of them. The sample carries millions of clones, 85% to 95% recorded once. CDR1 is SGHAT, CDR2 FQNNGV, per germline. This CDR3 is built from 15 residues. Trimming cost V 5 bases and J 10 bases; bases outside gene matches: 11. Sequencing was done on a sample of naive CD4+ T cells from PBMCs. Subset in this sample: CD45RA+ positively selected. This sequence joins TRBV11-2 and TRBJ2-4; 10 nucleotides align to TRBD2. This clonotype was sampled from a man aged 18 to 29 in good health. Some clones in this sample may be carry-over from other donors' samples. CDR3 sequence: CASSQSRSSGGIQYF. In DNA, the CDR3 is TGTGCCAGCAGCCAATCAAGGTCTAGCGGGGGAATTCAGTACTTC.